The rows below give T cell receptor beta chains drawn from one sample of a study of T cell responses to AZD1222 COVID-19 vaccine. The repertoire was sequenced with immunoSEQ multiplex PCR; TCRdb's copy has only in-frame clones and lacks some. The repertoire holds 160,000 or so clones, around 87% seen once, with about 4.3% in the top ten. Sequenced here: peripheral blood, sampled 28 days after the second AZD1222 dose. The receptor source for this set is an adult who received the AZD1222 COVID-19 vaccine. Both conserved end residues are part of each CDR3. A D gene is named only where the DNA matches it firmly. Expanded clones get a size class; other rows say once, few or many, or leave the size out.

TRBV7-9,TRBJ2-7,few,TRBD1,CASRPGQDHYEQYF,TGTGCCAGCCGGCCGGGACAGGACCACTACGAGCAGTACTTC
TRBV19,TRBJ2-5,-,TRBD2,CASSIAGGSRETQYF,TGTGCCAGTAGTATAGCGGGGGGTTCCCGGGAGACCCAGTACTTC
TRBV4-1,TRBJ1-3,-,-,CASSQVFGNSGNTIYF,TGCGCCAGCAGCCAAGTTTTCGGAAACTCTGGAAACACCATATATTTT
TRBV5-4,TRBJ1-3,few,-,CASSLGISTDTIYF,TGTGCCAGCAGCTTGGGTATATCCACGGACACCATATATTTT
TRBV9,TRBJ2-7,-,TRBD1,CASSVGGTASYEQYF,TGTGCCAGCAGCGTAGGGGGGACAGCTTCCTACGAGCAGTACTTC
TRBV4-1,TRBJ2-1,-,-,CASSQDPPQGGSYEQFF,TGCGCCAGCAGCCAAGATCCACCCCAGGGGGGGTCTTATGAGCAGTTCTTC
TRBV27,TRBJ2-1,-,-,CASSSEGSSYNEQFF,TGTGCCAGCAGTAGCGAGGGGAGCTCCTACAATGAGCAGTTCTTC
TRBV21-1,TRBJ1-3,-,-,CASIVNDRSGNTIYF,TGTGCCAGCATCGTAAACGACAGATCTGGAAACACCATATATTTT
TRBV5-1,TRBJ2-3,-,-,CASSLGVSDTQYF,TGCGCCAGCAGCTTGGGGGTCTCGGATACGCAGTATTTT
TRBV7-8,TRBJ1-6,-,TRBD1,CASSYLQGDSPLHF,TGTGCCAGCAGCTACCTGCAGGGGGACTCACCCCTCCACTTT
TRBV3-1/TRBV3-2,TRBJ2-2,-,-,CASSLPAGELFF,TGTGCCAGCAGCCTCCCCGCCGGGGAGCTGTTTTTT
TRBV5-5,TRBJ1-1,-,TRBD1,CASSPRGDTEAFF,TGTGCCAGCAGCCCCAGGGGGGACACTGAAGCTTTCTTT
TRBV19,TRBJ2-1,-,-,CASSIDWGNEQFF,TGTGCCAGTAGTATAGATTGGGGGAATGAGCAGTTCTTC
TRBV10-3,TRBJ2-7,-,-,CAISESQGAYEQYF,TGTGCCATCAGTGAGTCACAGGGTGCCTACGAGCAGTACTTC
TRBV5-1,TRBJ1-1,-,-,CASSTTGGHTEAFF,TGCGCCAGCAGCACGACAGGTGGGCACACTGAAGCTTTCTTT
TRBV4-3,TRBJ1-3,-,-,CASSQAISRGGNTIYF,TGCGCCAGCAGCCAAGCTATTTCCAGGGGAGGAAACACCATATATTTT
TRBV5-4,TRBJ2-3,-,TRBD2,CASSPGGASDTQYF,TGTGCCAGCAGCCCCGGGGGGGCCTCTGATACGCAGTATTTT
TRBV13,TRBJ1-1,once,TRBD1,CASSPRTGNLIPEAFF,TGTGCCAGCAGCCCTCGGACAGGGAATCTCATTCCTGAAGCTTTCTTT
TRBV2,TRBJ2-5,-,-,CASSELAETQYF,TGTGCCAGCAGTGAATTGGCTGAGACCCAGTACTTC
TRBV3-1/TRBV3-2,TRBJ1-1,once,-,CASSQDLGYTEAFF,TGTGCCAGCAGCCAAGATTTGGGGTACACTGAAGCTTTCTTT
TRBV3-1/TRBV3-2,TRBJ1-3,-,TRBD1,CASSQGGQARSGNTIYF,TGTGCCAGCAGCCAAGGAGGACAGGCCCGCTCTGGAAACACCATATATTTT
TRBV6-5,TRBJ1-1,-,-,CASSLLGGGTEAFF,TGTGCCAGCAGTTTACTCGGGGGTGGCACTGAAGCTTTCTTT
TRBV10-3,TRBJ2-7,-,TRBD2,CAIKGLAGSYEQYF,TGTGCCATCAAAGGACTAGCGGGCTCCTACGAGCAGTACTTC
TRBV30,TRBJ1-5,-,-,CAWSARTNQPQHF,TGTGCCTGGAGTGCACGAACCAATCAGCCCCAGCATTTT
TRBV11-1,TRBJ2-7,-,-,CASSLTSLAYEQYF,TGTGCCAGCAGCTTAACCAGCTTGGCCTACGAGCAGTACTTC
TRBV6-2/TRBV6-3,TRBJ1-2,-,-,CASSSPFLVGSNYGYTF,TGTGCCAGCAGTTCCCCTTTTTTGGTTGGGAGTAACTATGGCTACACCTTC
TRBV5-4,TRBJ2-3,-,-,CASSLARTDTQYF,TGTGCCAGCAGCTTGGCTCGCACAGATACGCAGTATTTT
TRBV4-2,TRBJ2-7,few,-,CASSQAVQWEQYF,TGTGCCAGCAGCCAAGCCGTTCAATGGGAGCAGTACTTC
TRBV7-9,TRBJ2-1,-,-,CASSFTGLYEQFF,TGTGCCAGCAGCTTTACGGGGTTGTATGAGCAGTTCTTC
TRBV5-6,TRBJ1-6,-,-,CASSFRSYNSPLHF,TGTGCCAGCAGCTTCCGCTCCTATAATTCACCCCTCCACTTT
TRBV7-2,TRBJ2-1,-,TRBD2,CASSPRTSGAYNEQFF,TGTGCCAGCAGCCCGCGGACTAGCGGGGCCTACAATGAGCAGTTCTTC
TRBV11-2,TRBJ1-2,-,-,CAAEGGYGYTF,TGTGCGGCCGAGGGGGGCTATGGCTACACCTTC
TRBV18,TRBJ1-2,-,TRBD1,CASSPLLGQGEDTF,TGTGCCAGCTCACCGCTGCTCGGACAGGGAGAGGACACCTTC
TRBV27,TRBJ1-2,-,-,CASTQEITRDGYTF,TGTGCCAGTACACAGGAGATTACCAGGGATGGCTACACCTTC
TRBV7-2,TRBJ2-5,-,TRBD2,CASSTQRGGRETQYF,TGTGCCAGCAGCACCCAGCGGGGGGGGAGAGAGACCCAGTACTTC
TRBV4-2,TRBJ2-7,-,-,CASSQDSLGLTYEQYF,TGTGCCAGCAGCCAAGATTCTTTGGGCCTAACCTACGAGCAGTACTTC
TRBV6-5,TRBJ1-2,-,-,CASRRFQGSGYTF,TGTGCCAGCAGGAGGTTTCAAGGCAGCGGCTACACCTTC
TRBV10-1,TRBJ1-3,-,-,CASSASGPSGNTIYF,TGCGCCAGCAGTGCTTCTGGGCCCTCTGGAAACACCATATATTTT
TRBV27,TRBJ1-2,-,TRBD1,CASTAHGTAYGYTF,TGTGCCAGCACCGCTCACGGGACAGCTTATGGCTACACCTTC
TRBV19,TRBJ1-5,-,-,CASSTYQGQPQHF,TGTGCCAGTAGTACCTACCAGGGACAGCCCCAGCATTTT
TRBV11-2,TRBJ1-6,-,-,CASSLGRNSPLHF,TGTGCCAGCAGCTTGGGCCGAAATTCACCCCTCCACTTT
TRBV6-5,TRBJ1-4,-,-,CASSYDMGNEKLFF,TGTGCCAGCAGTTACGACATGGGTAATGAAAAACTGTTTTTT
TRBV6-1,TRBJ2-7,-,-,CASSGLTGAGSYEQYF,TGTGCCAGCAGTGGTTTGACGGGGGCAGGGTCCTACGAGCAGTACTTC
TRBV20-1,TRBJ2-3,-,-,CSVHSTDTQYF,TGCAGTGTTCACAGCACAGATACGCAGTATTTT
TRBV5-1,TRBJ2-5,-,TRBD2,CASSVGGGQETQYF,TGCGCCAGCAGCGTAGGCGGGGGCCAAGAGACCCAGTACTTC
TRBV18,TRBJ1-1,once,TRBD1,CASSRGQGRTEAFF,TGTGCCAGCTCACGGGGACAGGGTCGTACTGAAGCTTTCTTT
TRBV7-3,TRBJ2-3,-,-,CASSRGITDTQYF,TGTGCCAGCAGCCGAGGGATCACAGATACGCAGTATTTT
TRBV3-1/TRBV3-2,TRBJ1-5,-,-,CASSQGFVDQPQHF,TGTGCCAGCAGCCAAGGCTTCGTGGATCAGCCCCAGCATTTT
TRBV2,TRBJ2-5,-,-,CASSGTDQETQYF,TGTGCCAGCAGTGGGACAGACCAAGAGACCCAGTACTTC
TRBV5-6,TRBJ1-1,-,-,CASSLIVGSEAFF,TGTGCCAGCAGCTTGATTGTTGGGTCTGAAGCTTTCTTT
TRBV11-1,TRBJ1-1,-,-,CASSLSGAMAFF,TGTGCCAGCAGCTTAAGTGGGGCGATGGCTTTCTTT
TRBV6-2/TRBV6-3,TRBJ1-5,few,-,CASSPQGGANQPQHF,TGTGCCAGCAGTCCCCAAGGAGGAGCTAATCAGCCCCAGCATTTT
TRBV19,TRBJ1-3,-,-,CASSIVGPRGSGNTIYF,TGTGCCAGTAGTATAGTGGGCCCCCGAGGATCTGGAAACACCATATATTTT
TRBV15,TRBJ2-1,once,TRBD1,CATSRRTGDYNEQFF,TGTGCCACCAGCAGAAGGACAGGGGACTACAATGAGCAGTTCTTC
TRBV5-5,TRBJ2-1,-,-,CASSPDRQAWDEQFF,TGTGCCAGCAGCCCCGACCGACAGGCCTGGGATGAGCAGTTCTTC
TRBV30,TRBJ2-1,few,TRBD2,CAWRLAGGPYNEQFF,TGTGCCTGGAGACTAGCGGGGGGACCGTACAATGAGCAGTTCTTC
TRBV20-1,TRBJ1-5,-,-,CSASRADSNQPQHF,TGCAGTGCTAGTAGGGCAGATAGCAATCAGCCCCAGCATTTT
TRBV18,TRBJ1-1,-,-,CASSRGDSREGTEAFF,TGTGCCAGCTCACGAGGCGACAGCAGAGAGGGGACTGAAGCTTTCTTT